There are many counts of the clone carrying this T cell receptor beta chain. Its antigen is still unknown. The source of the sample is a study of T-cell reconstitution after alpha-beta-depleted transplantation in children. Study-wide results and limits: Some patients' high day-60 TCRbeta diversity was traced to surviving recipient T cells and thymic progenitors. Several hundred expanded graft clones reportedly supplied alpha-beta T cells about two months after transplant. Counts and diversity of T cells one year after transplant came mostly from newly produced T cells.

Researchers prepared the TCRbeta library using unique molecular identifiers, the study reports. One entry per CDR3 protein results from TCRdb running MiXCR on the PCR reads. This sample yields about 98,000 distinct CDR3 sequences, of which approximately 6% are seen a single time; roughly 6.1% belongs to the top ten. CDR3 length: 15 residues. Germline loops: CDR1 DFQATT, CDR2 SNEGSKA (reference sequence). The V end lost 2 bases, the J end lost 3 bases, and 14 bases lay between the germline ends. This receptor was identified in a female patient between 2 and 15 years old who had a stem cell transplant for Fanconi anemia, so the T cells may come from the graft donor. The material sequenced was PBMCs, mostly from graft donor cells, taken 60 days after TCRalphabeta/CD19-depleted stem cell transplant. V usage is TRBV20-1 and J usage is TRBJ2-4; no clear D. The CDR3 nucleotides read TGCAGTGCTAGATCTTCCGGGTCCTACAAAAACATTCAGTACTTC. It codes for CSARSSGSYKNIQYF.